This T cell receptor beta chain was captured by sequencing in a study of blood T cell repertoires in COVID-19. Overall study context: Nucleic acid was either cDNA or gDNA, and it came from T cells, B-cell-depleted T cells, or PBMCs.

How the authors handled the data: Amplification of reference gene primers was used by the study to estimate nucleated cell counts. Assay: immunoSEQ multiplex PCR; the TCRdb copy retains only in-frame clones and omits some. V, J and clone size derive from that table, while D and trimming were established from the DNA sequence. The sample carries about 140,000 clones, around 84% recorded once. CDR3 length: 17 amino acids. Germline V gene lookup returns CDR1 SEHNR and CDR2 FQNEAQ (reference sequence). V was cut by 0 bases and J by 5 bases, with 19 bases left in between. Sample: peripheral blood. This chain joins TRBV7-9 and TRBJ1-1; possibly TRBD1 for D (5 bases). The TCR comes from a woman aged 50 to 65 with acute or convalescent COVID-19. For the CDR3, the DNA is TGTGCCAGCAGCTTAGCTTCGGGGGGAGGATCCCGGACTGAAGCTTTCTTT. Translating it yields CASSLASGGGSRTEAFF. Full variable domain (remainder filled in from reference TRBV7-9 and TRBJ1-1): DTGVSQNPRHKITKRGQNVTFRCDPISEHNRLYWYRQTLGQGPEFLTYFQNEAQLEKSRLLSDRFSAERPKGSFSTLEIQRTEQGDSAMYLCASSLASGGGSRTEAFFGQGTRLTVV.